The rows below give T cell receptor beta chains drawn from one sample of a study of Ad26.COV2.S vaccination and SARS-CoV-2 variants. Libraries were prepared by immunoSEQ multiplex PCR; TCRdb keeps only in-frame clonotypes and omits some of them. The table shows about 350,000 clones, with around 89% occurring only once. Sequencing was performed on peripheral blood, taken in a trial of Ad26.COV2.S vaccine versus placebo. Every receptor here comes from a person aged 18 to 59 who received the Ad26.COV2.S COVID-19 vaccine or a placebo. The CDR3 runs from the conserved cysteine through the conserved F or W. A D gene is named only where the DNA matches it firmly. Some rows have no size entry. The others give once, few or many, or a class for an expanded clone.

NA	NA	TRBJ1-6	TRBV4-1	TGCGCCAGCAGCCAAGATCTGGGAGGAACCTATAATTCACCCCTCCACTTT	CASSQDLGGTYNSPLHF
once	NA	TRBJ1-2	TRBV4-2	TGTGCCAGCAGCCCAAGACAGGCGACCGACTATGGCTACACCTTC	CASSPRQATDYGYTF
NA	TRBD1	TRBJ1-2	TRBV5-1	TGCGCCAGCAGCTTGAGGGACAGGGACTATGGCTACACCTTC	CASSLRDRDYGYTF
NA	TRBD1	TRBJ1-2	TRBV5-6	TGTGCCAGCAGCTTGCCAGGGGGCGACTATGGCTACACCTTC	CASSLPGGDYGYTF
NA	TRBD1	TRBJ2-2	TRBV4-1	TGCGCCAGCAGCCAGGGACAGGGGGCGGGCGGGGAGCTGTTTTTT	CASSQGQGAGGELFF
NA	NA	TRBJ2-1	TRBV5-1	TGCGCCAGCAATGACAGGTCACACTACAATGAGCAGTTCTTC	CASNDRSHYNEQFF
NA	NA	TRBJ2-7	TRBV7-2	TGTGCCAGCAGCCCGGGGCCGGGCTACGAGCAGTACTTC	CASSPGPGYEQYF
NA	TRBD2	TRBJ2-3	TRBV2	TGTGCCAGCAGTGCACTAGCGTACGGCACAGATACGCAGTATTTT	CASSALAYGTDTQYF
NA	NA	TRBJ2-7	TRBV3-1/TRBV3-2	TGTGCCAGCAGCCAAGGTACGGGGACGGGTAGTTGTCGCTACGAGCAGTACTTC	CASSQGTGTGSCRYEQYF
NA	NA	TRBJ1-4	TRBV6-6	TGTGCCAGCAGTTACTCGATTGGGGATCGCGGTGAAAAACTGTTTTTT	CASSYSIGDRGEKLFF
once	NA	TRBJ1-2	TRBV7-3	TGTGCCAGCAGCTCAACGGGGCAGGGTTATGGCTACACCTTC	CASSSTGQGYGYTF
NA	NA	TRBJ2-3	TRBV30	TGTGCCTGGAGTGTGTCAGGGGGGAGCACAGATACGCAGTATTTT	CAWSVSGGSTDTQYF
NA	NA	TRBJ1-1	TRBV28	TGTGCCAGCAGTTTGTGGTCGCCAAGCACTGAAGCTTTCTTT	CASSLWSPSTEAFF
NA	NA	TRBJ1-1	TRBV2	TGTGCCAGCAGTGTTAGAATCGGTCGTGACACTGAAGCTTTCTTT	CASSVRIGRDTEAFF
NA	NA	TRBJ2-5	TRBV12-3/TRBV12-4	TGTGCCAGCAGCCGACGGAAGGAGGAGACCCAGTACTTC	CASSRRKEETQYF
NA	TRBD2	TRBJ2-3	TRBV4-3	TGCGCCAGCAGCATGCGGACTAGCGGGGGGACAGATACGCAGTATTTT	CASSMRTSGGTDTQYF
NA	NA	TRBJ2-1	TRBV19	TGTGCCAGTAGTACACAGGCTTACAATGAGCAGTTCTTC	CASSTQAYNEQFF
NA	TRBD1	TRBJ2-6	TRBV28	TGTGCCAGCAGTGGACAGGGGGCCTCTGGGGCCAACGTCCTGACTTTC	CASSGQGASGANVLTF
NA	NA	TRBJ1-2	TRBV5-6	TGTGCCAGCAGGTTGACAGATTCCTATGGCTACACCTTC	CASRLTDSYGYTF
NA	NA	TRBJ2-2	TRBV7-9	TGTGCCAGCAGCTTAGGTTCGTGGGGAAGCTCGAACACCGGGGAGCTGTTTTTT	CASSLGSWGSSNTGELFF
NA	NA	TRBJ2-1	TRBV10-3	TGTGCCATCAGTGAACGGAACCAGGGCCCTGGGGGTGAGCAGTTCTTC	CAISERNQGPGGEQFF
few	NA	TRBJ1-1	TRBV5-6	TGTGCCAGCAGCTTTCTTAGACAGCCCCACACTGAAGCTTTCTTT	CASSFLRQPHTEAFF
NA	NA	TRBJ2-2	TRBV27	TGTGCCAGCAGTTTCTCCGGGACCGCTGCGAACACCGGGGAGCTGTTTTTT	CASSFSGTAANTGELFF
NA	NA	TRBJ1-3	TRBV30	TGTGCCTGGAGTGTTCGGGGGCTAGGAAACACCATATATTTT	CAWSVRGLGNTIYF
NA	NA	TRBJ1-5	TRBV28	TGTGCCAGCAGAGGGGAAATAAGCAATCAGCCCCAGCATTTT	CASRGEISNQPQHF
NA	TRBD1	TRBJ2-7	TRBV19	TGTGCCAGTAGTCACGGACAGGGGATATCCTACGAGCAGTACTTC	CASSHGQGISYEQYF
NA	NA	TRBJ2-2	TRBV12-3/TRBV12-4	TGTGCCAGCAGTTTTGGGGGGTCCGGGGAGCTGTTTTTT	CASSFGGSGELFF
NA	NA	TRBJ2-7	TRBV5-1	TGCGCCAGCAGCTCCCATGACAACGAGCAGTACTTC	CASSSHDNEQYF
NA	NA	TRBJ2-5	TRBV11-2	TGTGCCAGCAGCATACCGGGGGAAGAGACCCAGTACTTC	CASSIPGEETQYF
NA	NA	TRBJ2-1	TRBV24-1	TGTGCCACCACCCCTAACCTCGGGAATGAGCAGTTCTTC	CATTPNLGNEQFF
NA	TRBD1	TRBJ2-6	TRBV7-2	TGTGCCAGCAGGTTACGGCCGGGACAGGGAAGCTCTGGGGCCAACGTCCTGACTTTC	CASRLRPGQGSSGANVLTF
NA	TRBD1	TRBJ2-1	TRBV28	TGTGCCAGCAGTTCCCCGGGACAGGCTGGTAATGAGCAGTTCTTC	CASSSPGQAGNEQFF
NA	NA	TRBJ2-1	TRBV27	TGTGCCAGCAGTAGCGTTGACTTCAATGAGCAGTTCTTC	CASSSVDFNEQFF
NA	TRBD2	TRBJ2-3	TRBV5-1	TGCGCCAGCAGCTTGGGGCTAGCGGGGGGCTCGGAAGATACGCAGTATTTT	CASSLGLAGGSEDTQYF
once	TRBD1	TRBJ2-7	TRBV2	TGTGCCAGCAGTGCGGACAGGACCGCTACTCGGGAGCAGTACTTC	CASSADRTATREQYF
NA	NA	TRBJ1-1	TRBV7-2	TGTGCCAGCAGCTATGCAGGGCTTCGTACTGAAGCTTTCTTT	CASSYAGLRTEAFF
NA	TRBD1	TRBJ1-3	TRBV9	TGTGCCAGCAGCATCGGGACAGGGGTGTCTGGAAACACCATATATTTT	CASSIGTGVSGNTIYF
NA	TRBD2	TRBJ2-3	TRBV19	TGTGCCACCCAGGGGGCTCGACTAGCGGGATCCACAGATACGCAGTATTTT	CATQGARLAGSTDTQYF
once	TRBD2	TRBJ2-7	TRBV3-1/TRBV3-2	TGTGCCAGCAGCCGGCACTCTAGCGGCACCTCCTACGAGCAGTACTTC	CASSRHSSGTSYEQYF
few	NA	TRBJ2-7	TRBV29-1	TGCAGCGTTGCGGGGGGCAACGAGCAGTACTTC	CSVAGGNEQYF
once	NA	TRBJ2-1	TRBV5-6	TGTGCCAGCAGGGGGGCCGGCGGCTACAATGAGCAGTTCTTC	CASRGAGGYNEQFF
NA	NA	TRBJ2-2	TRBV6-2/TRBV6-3	TGTGCCAGCAGTTACTCCGTCGGAACTGCGAACACCGGGGAGCTGTTTTTT	CASSYSVGTANTGELFF
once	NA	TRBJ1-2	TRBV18	TGTGCCAGCTCACCAACATTGAACTATGGCTACACCTTC	CASSPTLNYGYTF
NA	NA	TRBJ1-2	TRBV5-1	TGCGCCAGCAGCTTGGAACGGGAAACAGATCGCTATGGCTACACCTTC	CASSLERETDRYGYTF
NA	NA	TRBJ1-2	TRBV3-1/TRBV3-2	TGTGCCAGCAGCCAAGGGGCTCGCTACACCTTC	CASSQGARYTF
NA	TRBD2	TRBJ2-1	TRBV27	TGTGCCAGCAGTCACGGACTGGGAGGGGATGAGCAGTTCTTC	CASSHGLGGDEQFF